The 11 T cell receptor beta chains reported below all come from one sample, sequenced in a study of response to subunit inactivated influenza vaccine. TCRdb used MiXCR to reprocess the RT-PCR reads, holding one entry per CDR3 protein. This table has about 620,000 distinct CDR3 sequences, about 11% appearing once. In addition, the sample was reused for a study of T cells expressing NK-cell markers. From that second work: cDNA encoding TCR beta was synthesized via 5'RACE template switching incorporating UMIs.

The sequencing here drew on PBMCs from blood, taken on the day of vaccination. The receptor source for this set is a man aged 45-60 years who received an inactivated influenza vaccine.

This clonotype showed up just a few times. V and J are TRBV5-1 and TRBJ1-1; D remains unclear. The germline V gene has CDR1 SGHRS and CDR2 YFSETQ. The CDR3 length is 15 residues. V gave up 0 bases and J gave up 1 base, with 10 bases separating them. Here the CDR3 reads CASSLGYPQNTEAFF. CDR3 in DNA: TGCGCCAGCAGCTTGGGCTATCCGCAGAACACTGAAGCTTTCTTT. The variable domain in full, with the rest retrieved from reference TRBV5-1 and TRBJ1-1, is KAGVTQTPRYLIKTRGQQVTLSCSPISGHRSVSWYQQTPGQGLQFLFEYFSETQRNKGNFPGRFSGRQFSNSRSEMNVSTLELGDSALYLCASSLGYPQNTEAFFGQGTRLTVV.

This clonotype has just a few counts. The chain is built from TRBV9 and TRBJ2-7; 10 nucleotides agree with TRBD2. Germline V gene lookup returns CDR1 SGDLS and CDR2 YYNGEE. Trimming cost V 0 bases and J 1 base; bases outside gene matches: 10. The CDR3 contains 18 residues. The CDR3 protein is CASSVGGASGSPSYEQYF. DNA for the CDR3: TGTGCCAGCAGCGTAGGGGGGGCTAGCGGGAGCCCTTCCTACGAGCAGTACTTC.

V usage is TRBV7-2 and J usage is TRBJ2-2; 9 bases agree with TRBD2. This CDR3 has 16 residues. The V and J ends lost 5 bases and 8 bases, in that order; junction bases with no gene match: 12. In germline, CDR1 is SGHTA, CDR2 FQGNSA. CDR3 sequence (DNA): TGTGCCAGCAGCATTAGCGGGGGTCCCTGGCGGGGGGAGCTGTTTTTT. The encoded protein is CASSISGGPWRGELFF.

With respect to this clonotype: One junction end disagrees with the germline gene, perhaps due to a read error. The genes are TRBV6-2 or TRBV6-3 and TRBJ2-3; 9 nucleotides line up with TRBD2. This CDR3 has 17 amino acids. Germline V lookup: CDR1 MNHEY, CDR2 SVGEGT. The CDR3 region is CASSYREASGDRDTEYF. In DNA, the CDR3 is TGTGCCAGCAGTTACCGAGAGGCTAGCGGGGACCGAGATACGGAGTATTTT.

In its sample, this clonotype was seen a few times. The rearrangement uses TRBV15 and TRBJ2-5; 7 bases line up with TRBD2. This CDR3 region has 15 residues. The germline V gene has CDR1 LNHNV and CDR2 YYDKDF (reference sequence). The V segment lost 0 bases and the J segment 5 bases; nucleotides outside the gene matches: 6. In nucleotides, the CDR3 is TGTGCCACCAGCAGAGAAAGCGGGGTGGGGGAGACCCAGTACTTC. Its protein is CATSRESGVGETQYF.

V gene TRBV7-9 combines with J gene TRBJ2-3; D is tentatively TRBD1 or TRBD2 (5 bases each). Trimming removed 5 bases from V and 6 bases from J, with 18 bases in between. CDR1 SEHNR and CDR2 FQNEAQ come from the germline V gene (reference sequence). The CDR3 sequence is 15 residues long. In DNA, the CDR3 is TGTGCCAGCAGCGGAGCCGGGACCCGGCTGGATACGCAGTATTTT. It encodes CASSGAGTRLDTQYF.

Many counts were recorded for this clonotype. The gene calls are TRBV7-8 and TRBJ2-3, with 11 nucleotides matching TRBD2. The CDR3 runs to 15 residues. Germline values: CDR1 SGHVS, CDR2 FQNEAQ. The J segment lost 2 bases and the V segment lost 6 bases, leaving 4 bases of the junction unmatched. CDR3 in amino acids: CASRRLAGYTDTQYF. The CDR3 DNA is TGTGCCAGCAGGCGACTAGCGGGGTACACAGATACGCAGTATTTT.

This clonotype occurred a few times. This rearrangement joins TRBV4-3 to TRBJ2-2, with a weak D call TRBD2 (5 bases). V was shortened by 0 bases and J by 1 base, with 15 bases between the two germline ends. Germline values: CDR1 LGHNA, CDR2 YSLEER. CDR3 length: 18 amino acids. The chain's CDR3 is CASSQDPSRAMNTGELFF. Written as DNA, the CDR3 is TGCGCCAGCAGCCAAGATCCCTCGCGGGCGATGAACACCGGGGAGCTGTTTTTT.

CDR3 region: CASSAVPAPQHF. DNA for the CDR3: TGTGCCAGCAGCGCGGTCCCGGCGCCCCAGCATTTT. The chain joins TRBV12-3 or TRBV12-4 to TRBJ1-5, with unresolved D. Trimming took 6 bases from V and 9 from J, leaving 12 bases between them. The length of the CDR3 is 12 residues.

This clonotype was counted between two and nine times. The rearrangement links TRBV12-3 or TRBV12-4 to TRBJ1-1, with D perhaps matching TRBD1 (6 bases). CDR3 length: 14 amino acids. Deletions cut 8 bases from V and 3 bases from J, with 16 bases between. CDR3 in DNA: TGTGCCAGCTGGCAAAGGGACATGGACACTGAAGCTTTCTTT. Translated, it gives CASWQRDMDTEAFF.

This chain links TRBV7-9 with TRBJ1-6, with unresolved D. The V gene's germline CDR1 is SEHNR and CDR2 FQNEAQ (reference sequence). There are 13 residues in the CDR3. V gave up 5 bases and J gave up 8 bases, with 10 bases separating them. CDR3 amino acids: CASSPRWDSPLHF. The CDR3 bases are TGTGCCAGCAGCCCTCGTTGGGATTCACCCCTCCACTTT.